A selection of T cell receptor beta chains follows, all from one sample in a study of molecular identifiers for immune sequencing clone quantification. From the PCR reads, TCRdb called clonotypes with MiXCR, one entry per CDR3 protein. This table holds about 640,000 distinct CDR3 sequences, nearly 20% found once. Sequencing was done on a sample of naive CD8+ T cells from blood, with Jurkat cell RNA spiked in. The source of these receptors is a human donor in good health. Some libraries in this study had Jurkat cell RNA spiked in. The CDR3 runs from the conserved cysteine through the conserved F or W. The order of the fields is clone size, J gene, V gene, D gene, CDR3 DNA, CDR3 protein. The D gene is left open where the match is weak. Clone sizes are given selectively: once, few, many, or a class where the clone is expanded.

few | TRBJ2-7 | TRBV2 | TRBD1 | TGTGCCAGCAGGGGACAGGAAGAGCTGCATACCTACGAGCAGTACTTC | CASRGQEELHTYEQYF
many | TRBJ1-1 | TRBV3-1 | - | TGTGCCAGCACCCCGACTCCCTCCATGAACACTGAAGCTTTCTTT | CASTPTPSMNTEAFF
few | TRBJ2-3 | TRBV6-2/TRBV6-3 | TRBD2 | TGTGCCAGCAGCGCGGGGGGTCCAGATACGCAGTATTTT | CASSAGGPDTQYF
- | TRBJ2-7 | TRBV7-6 | - | TGTGCCAGCAGCTTGTCACACTCGGACGGAAAGAGCTCCTACGAGCAGCACTTC | CASSLSHSDGKSSYEQHF
many | TRBJ2-7 | TRBV5-4 | TRBD1 | TGTGCCAGCAGCACTGGGGACAGCCACTACGAGCAGTACTTC | CASSTGDSHYEQYF
many | TRBJ2-3 | TRBV24-1 | TRBD1 | TGTGCCACCAGTGAGTGGACAGGGGGCTCTTCAGATACGCAGTATTTT | CATSEWTGGSSDTQYF
many | TRBJ2-1 | TRBV7-2 | TRBD2 | TGTGCCAGCAGCTTATTCCCTAGCGGGAGTTCCCTCAATGAGCAGTTCTTC | CASSLFPSGSSLNEQFF
- | TRBJ2-1 | TRBV2 | TRBD2 | TGTGCCAGCAGTGTCGAAATAGCGGGAGGGGGGTACAATGAGCAGTTCTTC | CASSVEIAGGGYNEQFF
- | TRBJ2-2 | TRBV20-1 | TRBD1 | TGCAGTGCTAGAGATACCGACAGGGCGAACACCGGGGAGCTGTTTTTT | CSARDTDRANTGELFF
many | TRBJ2-1 | TRBV4-1 | TRBD2 | TGCGCCAGCAGCCAGCGGACTAGCGATCATGAGCAGTTCTTC | CASSQRTSDHEQFF
- | TRBJ2-7 | TRBV4-1 | TRBD2 | TGCGCCAGCAGCCACCTTACCGGGACTAGCGGCCCAGTCCCTTACGAGCAGTACTTC | CASSHLTGTSGPVPYEQYF
few | TRBJ2-2 | TRBV12-3/TRBV12-4 | - | TGTGCCAGCAAACACGGTGGGGGTACCGGGGAGCTGTTTTTT | CASKHGGGTGELFF
few | TRBJ2-7 | TRBV27 | - | TGTGCCAGCAGTTCCGGGAATGACGAGCAGTACTTC | CASSSGNDEQYF
many | TRBJ2-1 | TRBV6-5 | - | TGTGCCAGCGGGAGGGACACCTACAATGAGCAGTTCTTC | CASGRDTYNEQFF
- | TRBJ2-7 | TRBV28 | - | TGTGCCAGCACCGCTACCGGGACATCGGGATACGAGCAGTACTTC | CASTATGTSGYEQYF
few | TRBJ2-7 | TRBV10-1 | - | TGCGCCAGCAGTGGAGGGACCCACGAGCAGTACTTC | CASSGGTHEQYF
many | TRBJ1-1 | TRBV7-9 | - | TGTGCCAGCAGCTTAGCTTTACTAAGTGAACCGAACACTGAAGCTTTCTTT | CASSLALLSEPNTEAFF
- | TRBJ1-1 | TRBV19 | - | TGTGCCAGTCGCCCAGGAGCCCCCGTTGAAGCTTTCTTT | CASRPGAPVEAFF
many | TRBJ2-7 | TRBV27 | TRBD1 | TGTGCCAGCAGTTGGACAGGGGGCTCCTACGAGCAGTACTTC | CASSWTGGSYEQYF
many | TRBJ2-2 | TRBV12-5 | - | TGTGCTAGTGGTTTTGATGGGTATTGGAACACCGGGGAGCTGTTTTTT | CASGFDGYWNTGELFF
- | TRBJ2-5 | TRBV2 | TRBD2 | TGTGCCAGCAGTGACCCGGGACTAGCGGGAGTCGGGGAGACCCAGTACTTC | CASSDPGLAGVGETQYF
- | TRBJ2-1 | TRBV6-2/TRBV6-3 | TRBD2 | TGTGCCAGCAGTTGGACTAGCGGGGGGGGTAATGAGCAGTTCTTC | CASSWTSGGGNEQFF
- | TRBJ2-1 | TRBV27 | TRBD1 | TGTACCAGCAGCACCCTGACAGGGATCTACAATGAGCAGTTCTTC | CTSSTLTGIYNEQFF
many | TRBJ1-6 | TRBV6-5 | - | TGTGCCAGCAGTCCTCGGACGGTAAATTCACCCCTCCACTTT | CASSPRTVNSPLHF
many | TRBJ2-5 | TRBV5-4 | - | TGTGCCAGCAGCTTGTGGGCAGAGCCGGAGACCCAGTACTTC | CASSLWAEPETQYF
many | TRBJ2-3 | TRBV9 | TRBD2 | TGTGCCAGCAGCGTAGTGGCGGGAGAAAGCACAGATACGCAGTATTTT | CASSVVAGESTDTQYF
many | TRBJ2-5 | TRBV3-1 | - | TGTGCCAGCAGCCAAGAGGGACGAGAAGAGACCCAGTACTTC | CASSQEGREETQYF
many | TRBJ2-7 | TRBV27 | - | TGTGCCAGCAGTTATAAGGGTTACGAGCAGTACTTC | CASSYKGYEQYF
- | TRBJ1-5 | TRBV4-1 | TRBD1 | TGCGCCAGCAGCCAAGACCCCGCAGCCGCAGGGGGCGAACGGCCCCAGCATTTT | CASSQDPAAAGGERPQHF
many | TRBJ1-5 | TRBV19 | - | TGTGCCAGTAGTCTCTACGCCGTTGGCAATCAGCCCCAGCATTTT | CASSLYAVGNQPQHF
many | TRBJ2-3 | TRBV5-8 | - | TGTGCCAGCATTCCGGGGGGCGGGCCAGATACGCAGTATTTT | CASIPGGGPDTQYF
many | TRBJ2-3 | TRBV6-2/TRBV6-3 | - | TGTGCCAGCACGAACCCCGTCGGACAAGTCACAGATACGCAGTATTTT | CASTNPVGQVTDTQYF
- | TRBJ2-7 | TRBV3-1 | - | TGTGCCAGCAGCCAAGATAAAAGGGTATGGGGCTACGAGCAGTGCTTC | CASSQDKRVWGYEQCF
many | TRBJ2-7 | TRBV5-1 | - | TGCGCCAGCAGCGACGCCGGCCTCTACGAGCAGTACTTC | CASSDAGLYEQYF
many | TRBJ2-5 | TRBV10-2 | - | TGCGCCAGCAGTGTATTCGGCAGCGGAGGAATGGAGACCCAGTACTTC | CASSVFGSGGMETQYF
many | TRBJ2-1 | TRBV19 | - | TGTGCCAGTAGTATAGTTGGGCAGCAGAACAATGAGCAGTTCTTC | CASSIVGQQNNEQFF
many | TRBJ2-7 | TRBV29-1 | TRBD2 | TGCAGCGTTGGGGGGACTAGCGGGAGGCCCTCCTACGAGCAGTACTTC | CSVGGTSGRPSYEQYF
many | TRBJ1-1 | TRBV14 | - | TGTGCCAGCAGCCAAGAAATGGTCACTGAAGCTTTCTTT | CASSQEMVTEAFF
many | TRBJ2-7 | TRBV20-1 | TRBD2 | TGCAGTGCTAGTAGTCTAGCGGGGGACTACGGGCAGTACTTC | CSASSLAGDYGQYF
few | TRBJ2-7 | TRBV27 | TRBD2 | TGTGCCAGCAACCCTGGAGCGGGGGCCTCCTACGAGCAGTACTTC | CASNPGAGASYEQYF
many | TRBJ2-7 | TRBV29-1 | TRBD2 | TGCAGCGTTGAAGAGGGGACTAGCGGGAGAATCCACGAGCAGTACTTC | CSVEEGTSGRIHEQYF
- | TRBJ1-1 | TRBV27 | - | TGTGCCAGCGGAATTGTAGGGAACACTGAAGCTTTCTTT | CASGIVGNTEAFF
many | TRBJ2-5 | TRBV19 | - | TGTGCCAGTAGTACAATATGGACGGAGACCCAGTACTTC | CASSTIWTETQYF
many | TRBJ2-7 | TRBV28 | - | TGTGCCAGCAGTTTGGTCAACACAGCCTACGAGCAGTACTTC | CASSLVNTAYEQYF
- | TRBJ1-4 | TRBV28 | - | TGTGCCAGCAGTATGAGAGCAACTAATGAAAAACTGTTTTTT | CASSMRATNEKLFF
few | TRBJ1-6 | TRBV5-1 | - | TGCGCCAGCAGCTTGGAGAGGGGTAATTCACCCCTCCACTTT | CASSLERGNSPLHF